One sample yielded the 28 T cell receptor beta chains listed below, sequenced in a study of beta chain features in type 1 diabetes. Expressed TCRB transcripts were sequenced after all isolated RNA was converted to cDNA. Method: immunoSEQ multiplex PCR; TCRdb's copy keeps in-frame clones and lacks some. The profile shows some 900,000 clones, 17% of them singletons. Material: naive CD4+ T cells from blood. Source of these receptors: a woman aged 18-29 years in good health.

This sequence joins TRBV11-1 and TRBJ1-1; D not resolved. Germline V lookup: CDR1 SGHAT, CDR2 FQDESV (reference sequence). Trimming removed 3 bases at V and 2 bases at J, with 7 bases between. This CDR3 region has 13 residues. The CDR3 here is CASSFTGNTEAFF. CDR3 nucleotide sequence: TGTGCCAGCAGCTTCACCGGTAACACTGAAGCTTTCTTT.

This clone was found a few times. The V gene is TRBV11-2, the J gene TRBJ2-5; no definite D call. Trimming pared 5 bases from V and 5 bases from J, leaving 9 bases between. The germline V gene has CDR1 SGHAT and CDR2 FQNNGV. The CDR3 contains 12 residues. The CDR3 sequence is CASSRPVETQYF. In DNA form, the CDR3 reads TGTGCCAGCAGCCGCCCGGTGGAGACCCAGTACTTC.

The V gene is TRBV9, the J gene TRBJ1-1; D is ambiguous. Trimming took off 4 bases at V and 5 bases at J, with 12 bases between the two ends. The CDR3 extends over 13 amino acids. Germline V CDR1 and CDR2: SGDLS, YYNGEE. The CDR3 region has the DNA TGTGCCAGCAGCCCTATGACGGAAACTGAAGCTTTCTTT. As protein: CASSPMTETEAFF.

The chain carries TRBV5-6 and TRBJ2-3; D remains unclear. The ends were cut back, 2 bases at V and 3 bases at J, with 7 bases in the middle. The CDR3 runs 13 residues. CDR1 SGHDT and CDR2 YYEEEE come from the germline V gene. The CDR3 loop reads CASSLLRTDTQYF. The DNA of the CDR3 is TGTGCCAGCAGCTTACTTCGAACAGATACGCAGTATTTT. The variable domain in full, with the rest retrieved from reference TRBV5-6 and TRBJ2-3, is DAGVTQSPTHLIKTRGQQVTLRCSPKSGHDTVSWYQQALGQGPQFIFQYYEEEERQRGNFPDRFSGHQFPNYSSELNVNALLLGDSALYLCASSLLRTDTQYFGPGTRLTVL.

Worth noting for this clone: The sample contains more than one DNA sequence encoding this CDR3. The V gene is TRBV18, the J gene TRBJ2-5; D is undetermined. V dropped 4 bases and J dropped 1 base, with 4 bases sitting between them. Germline CDR1 and CDR2: KGHSH and LQKENI. The CDR3 is 12 residues long. Here the CDR3 reads CASSLSQETQYF. The CDR3, as DNA: TGTGCCAGCTCACTTAGCCAAGAGACCCAGTACTTC. Together with reference TRBV18 and TRBJ2-5, the CDR3 gives the full variable domain: NAGVMQNPRHLVRRRGQEARLRCSPMKGHSHVYWYRQLPEEGLKFMVYLQKENIIDESGMPKERFSAEFPKEGPSILRIQQVVRGDSAAYFCASSLSQETQYFGPGTRLLVL.

This clone turned up a few times. The CDR3, as DNA: TGTGCCAGCGCGCCCCGCGGACAGGGGGGTTATGGCTACACCTTC. It encodes CASAPRGQGGYGYTF. J is TRBJ1-2 and V is TRBV28; 10 positions match TRBD1. V dropped 8 bases and J dropped 5; count of bases not matched to a gene: 11. The germline V gene encodes CDR1 MDHEN and CDR2 SYDVKM. The CDR3 runs to 15 residues.

This chain links TRBV5-6 with TRBJ1-2; no definite D call. This CDR3 comprises 12 residues. Germline CDR1 SGHDT, CDR2 YYEEEE. The ends were cut back, 4 bases at V and 5 bases at J, with 9 bases in the middle. Written as DNA, the CDR3 is TGTGCCAGCAGCCCGGACGGATATGGCTACACCTTC. Translated, it gives CASSPDGYGYTF.

Only a few counts were recorded for this clone. V and J are TRBV19 and TRBJ2-1, with 8 bases matching TRBD2. The germline V gene has CDR1 LNHDA and CDR2 SQIVND (reference sequence). V was pared by 10 bases and J by 0 bases, with 5 bases of the junction left unmatched. The CDR3 covers 14 residues. CDR3: CATRREVSYNEQFF. Here the CDR3 DNA reads TGTGCCACTAGGCGGGAGGTCTCCTACAATGAGCAGTTCTTC.

J is TRBJ1-1 and V is TRBV10-3; TRBD1 is a possible D gene (6 bases). The CDR3 has 13 amino acids. V lost 4 bases, J lost 9 bases, and 15 bases lay in between. Germline V gene data show CDR1 as ENHRY and CDR2 as SYGVKD. CDR3 sequence (DNA): TGTGCCATCAGTGGCCAGGAGGGGGGCCAAGCTTTCTTT. Translating it yields CAISGQEGGQAFF.

The chain combines TRBV7-2 with TRBJ1-3; D not certain. CDR1 SGHTA and CDR2 FQGNSA come from the germline V gene. The ends were cut back, 6 bases at V and 0 bases at J, with 9 bases in the middle. The CDR3 sequence is 14 residues long. CDR3 amino acids: CASRNRASGNTIYF. In DNA form, the CDR3 reads TGTGCCAGCAGGAACCGGGCCTCTGGAAACACCATATATTTT. Full variable domain (remainder filled in from reference TRBV7-2 and TRBJ1-3): GAGVSQSPSNKVTEKGKDVELRCDPISGHTALYWYRQSLGQGLEFLIYFQGNSAPDKSGLPSDRFSAERTGGSVSTLTIQRTQQEDSAVYLCASRNRASGNTIYFGEGSWLTVV.

The V and J genes are TRBV5-6 and TRBJ2-7; a possible D gene is TRBD1 (6 bases). CDR1 and CDR2 (germline): SGHDT, YYEEEE. Trimming stripped 4 bases from V and 2 bases from J, with 10 bases between. This CDR3 comprises 13 residues. In DNA, the CDR3 is TGTGCCAGCAGCGGGGGACAACCCTACGAGCAGTACTTC. As protein: CASSGGQPYEQYF.

This clone was counted a few times. The CDR3 region is CASSTQGSSGNTIYF. In nucleotides, the CDR3 is TGTGCCAGCAGCACACAGGGCTCATCAGGAAACACCATATATTTT. The V call is TRBV6-6, the J call TRBJ1-3; a weak D match, TRBD1 (6 bases). V gave up 6 bases and J gave up 4 bases, with 16 bases separating them. Germline CDR1 is MNHNY and CDR2 is SVGAGI (reference sequence). The CDR3 is 15 amino acids.

The gene calls are TRBV11-2 and TRBJ1-4; D is unresolved. Trimming took 1 base from V and 3 from J, leaving 9 bases between them. CDR1 and CDR2 from the germline V gene are SGHAT and FQNNGV. The CDR3 spans 15 residues. This CDR3 is CASSLAREANEKLFF. CDR3 nucleotide sequence: TGTGCCAGCAGCTTAGCGAGGGAGGCTAATGAAAAACTGTTTTTT.

The chain combines TRBV7-9 with TRBJ1-2; D is unclear. Trimming stripped 3 bases from V and 2 bases from J, with 13 bases between. This CDR3 contains 15 residues. The germline V gene encodes CDR1 SEHNR and CDR2 FQNEAQ (reference sequence). In DNA, the CDR3 is TGTGCCAGCAGCTTCCGACGGACCCTCAACTATGGCTACACCTTC. This translates into CASSFRRTLNYGYTF.

CDR3 sequence (DNA): TGTGCCAGCAGATCAGAGAACAATCAGCCCCAGCATTTT. Translated: CASRSENNQPQHF. This chain uses TRBV6-6 with TRBJ1-5, with unresolved D. Germline CDR1 and CDR2: MNHNY and SVGAGI (reference sequence). CDR3 size: 13 residues. Trimming removed 6 bases at V and 3 bases at J, with 9 bases between.

The chain uses TRBV2 and TRBJ2-6; D call uncertain. Trimming took 4 bases from V and 2 from J, leaving 12 bases between them. Per germline, CDR1 SNHLY and CDR2 FYNNEI. The CDR3 contains 16 residues. This CDR3 reads CASSVAGTAGANVLTF. CDR3 sequence (DNA): TGTGCCAGCAGTGTGGCAGGAACTGCTGGGGCCAACGTCCTGACTTTC.

In the case of this clone: The sample carries other DNA sequences with the same CDR3. The rearrangement joins TRBV7-2 to TRBJ2-3, with 8 bases fitting TRBD2. The CDR3 consists of 15 residues. V shed 0 bases and J 3 bases; nucleotides not matched to a gene: 2. Germline V gene data show CDR1 as SGHTA and CDR2 as FQGNSA. The CDR3 nucleotides are TGTGCCAGCAGCTTAGCCGGACTAGCAACAGATACGCAGTATTTT. Its protein is CASSLAGLATDTQYF.

The chain couples TRBV20-1 to TRBJ2-5; no firm D call. This CDR3 has 11 residues. Germline-derived CDR1 and CDR2 are DFQATT and SNEGSKA (reference sequence). Trimming removed 7 bases at V and 1 base at J, with 7 bases between. DNA of the CDR3: TGCAGTGGTTACAGCCAAGAGACCCAGTACTTC. Amino acid sequence: CSGYSQETQYF.

The CDR3 DNA sequence: TGCGCCAGCAGCTTGGGACTAGCGGGAGTGAACGAGCAGTACTTC. Translating gives CASSLGLAGVNEQYF. The genes are TRBV5-1 and TRBJ2-7; 12 nucleotides align to TRBD2. The CDR3 consists of 15 residues. V dropped 0 bases and J dropped 5; count of bases not matched to a gene: 3. Germline V gene sequence: CDR1 SGHRS, CDR2 YFSETQ.

This clone was observed a single time. This chain joins TRBV6-5 and TRBJ2-4, with D possibly matching TRBD2 (6 bases). The CDR3 sequence is 13 residues long. CDR1 MNHEY and CDR2 SVGAGI come from the germline V gene. Trimming removed 3 bases from V and 6 bases from J, with 9 bases in between. DNA for the CDR3: TGTGCCAGCAGTTATGGGGGGTTAAACATTCAGTACTTC. This encodes CASSYGGLNIQYF.

This clone appeared a few times. This rearrangement joins TRBV2 to TRBJ1-1, with D unresolved. The CDR3 is 12 residues long. Germline values: CDR1 SNHLY, CDR2 FYNNEI. V dropped 7 bases and J dropped 4 bases, with 10 bases sitting between them. CDR3 in DNA: TGTGCCAGCAACCAATGGGTCACTGAAGCTTTCTTT. This gives the protein CASNQWVTEAFF.

This clone turned up a few times. V and J are TRBV19 and TRBJ2-7, with D perhaps TRBD1 (5 bases). The CDR3 consists of 13 residues. V was cut by 3 bases and J by 2 bases, with 8 bases left in between. The V gene's germline CDR1 is LNHDA and CDR2 SQIVND (reference sequence). The CDR3 DNA is TGTGCCAGTAGTATGGACAACGCCTACGAGCAGTACTTC. It yields the protein CASSMDNAYEQYF.

The CDR3 here is CASSMAGTSGTYEQYF. CDR3 bases: TGTGCCAGCAGCATGGCCGGGACTAGCGGGACCTACGAGCAGTACTTC. The chain employs TRBV7-2 and TRBJ2-7; TRBD2 agrees at 13 bases. CDR1 is SGHTA and CDR2 is FQGNSA in the germline V gene. The CDR3 has 16 residues. V gave up 5 bases and J gave up 2 bases; unmatched junction bases: 6.

This clone came up a few times. The chain combines TRBV7-2 with TRBJ2-7; TRBD2 matches at 10 bases. This CDR3 spans 14 amino acids. The V gene's germline CDR1 is SGHTA and CDR2 FQGNSA. V gave up 6 bases and J gave up 3 bases; unmatched junction bases: 5. The CDR3 nucleotides are TGTGCCAGCAGAACACTAGCGGGAAACTACGAGCAGTACTTC. As protein: CASRTLAGNYEQYF.

This clone turned up a few times. V gene TRBV5-1 combines with J gene TRBJ1-1, with D uncertain. V shed 2 bases and J shed 0 bases, with 11 bases lying between them. The CDR3 has 15 residues. Germline CDR1 is SGHRS and CDR2 is YFSETQ. Written as DNA, the CDR3 is TGCGCCAGCAGCTTCCTGGCGGAAGTGAACACTGAAGCTTTCTTT. Its protein product is CASSFLAEVNTEAFF.

The chain links TRBV10-3 to TRBJ2-1; 10 bases are shared with TRBD2. J gave up 2 bases and V 2 bases, and 0 bases lay outside the gene matches. The CDR3 is 15 amino acids. Germline V lookup: CDR1 ENHRY, CDR2 SYGVKD. DNA of the CDR3: TGTGCCATCAGTGAGGGGACTAGCGCCTACAATGAGCAGTTCTTC. Translation: CAISEGTSAYNEQFF.

The chain employs TRBV27 and TRBJ2-7; 8 nucleotides match TRBD2. The CDR3 covers 13 residues. Germline CDR1 is MNHEY and CDR2 is SMNVEV (reference sequence). The V gene end was trimmed by 6 bases and the J gene end by 6 bases; junction bases not matched to a gene: 7. CDR3 in DNA: TGTGCCAGCAGACCGATCGGGGGGGGCGAGCAGTACTTC. It yields the protein CASRPIGGGEQYF.

CDR3 nucleotides: TGTGCCAGCAGCTTGGGTCCTCGGACTAGCGGCACAGATACGCAGTATTTT. It codes for CASSLGPRTSGTDTQYF. The chain links TRBV5-6 to TRBJ2-3; 9 bases line up with TRBD2. The length of the CDR3 is 17 residues. CDR1 and CDR2 (germline): SGHDT, YYEEEE. The junction had 6 bases not matched to a gene; V was cut back by 0 bases and J by 1 base.